A single sample is the source of the 3 T cell receptor beta chains below, sequenced in a study of T cells after somatic rescue of genetic block. Assay: immunoSEQ multiplex PCR; the TCRdb copy retains only in-frame clones and omits some. The table has about 88,000 clones, approximately 90% seen once. The sequenced material came from peripheral blood mononuclear cells (PBMCs). The receptors were sampled from a woman between 18 and 29 years old.

This clone was detected only once. The genes are TRBV5-1 and TRBJ2-1; 7 bases fit TRBD2. The CDR3 extends over 15 amino acids. J gave up 2 bases and V 9 bases, and 11 bases lay outside the gene matches. The germline gives CDR1 SGHRS, CDR2 YFSETQ. CDR3 region: CATQRVSGPYNEQFF. The CDR3 DNA follows: TGCGCCACCCAAAGGGTTAGCGGGCCCTACAATGAGCAGTTCTTC.

This clone was observed a single time. The V gene is TRBV11-3, the J gene TRBJ2-7; D remains unclear. The germline CDR1 and CDR2 sequences are SGHNT and YENEEA. The CDR3 runs 12 residues. Trimming took 5 bases from V and 9 from J, leaving 14 bases between them. CDR3 coding DNA: TGTGCCAGCAGCCCCGGCGGTAATCGGCAGTACTTC. Translation: CASSPGGNRQYF.

The chain uses TRBV5-1 and TRBJ2-5, with D maybe TRBD1 (6 bases). The CDR3 runs 16 residues. The germline V gene has CDR1 SGHRS and CDR2 YFSETQ. Trimming stripped 4 bases from V and 5 bases from J, with 21 bases between. CDR3 sequence: CASSPSANRAWETQYF. CDR3 in DNA: TGCGCCAGCAGCCCCTCGGCGAACAGGGCATGGGAGACCCAGTACTTC.